Listed below are T cell receptor beta chains from one sample, sequenced in a study of T-cell reconstitution after alpha-beta-depleted transplantation in children. TCRdb processed the PCR reads anew with MiXCR; each CDR3 protein has one entry. This sample has 200,000 to 250,000 distinct CDR3 sequences; roughly 11% occur once, and the top ten carry 28%. The sample consisted of PBMCs, taken before TCRalphabeta/CD19-depleted stem cell transplant. The receptors come from a child younger than two with acute myeloid leukemia, due to receive a stem cell transplant. Both conserved end residues are part of each CDR3. D genes are given only for firm matches. Clone size is stated in some rows and not others, as once, few, many or a class when expanded.

clone_size j_call v_call d_call cdr3_aa cdr3_nt
. TRBJ2-1 TRBV7-9 TRBD2 CASSLEGASGSDEQFF TGTGCCAGCAGCTTAGAGGGGGCTAGCGGGAGCGATGAGCAGTTCTTC
many TRBJ2-1 TRBV3-1 . CASSPLGRGNEQFF TGTGCCAGCAGCCCCCTTGGGCGAGGCAATGAGCAGTTCTTC
many TRBJ2-5 TRBV20-1 TRBD2 CSATGTTETQYF TGCAGTGCTACCGGGACTACAGAGACCCAGTACTTC
many TRBJ2-7 TRBV2 TRBD2 CASKLAGRFYEQYF TGTGCCAGCAAGCTAGCGGGAAGGTTCTACGAGCAGTACTTC
many TRBJ1-2 TRBV5-5 . CASSGIGGGGYTF TGTGCCAGCAGCGGAATTGGGGGGGGCGGCTACACCTTC
few TRBJ2-4 TRBV29-1 . CSVEHIQGGNIQYF TGCAGCGTTGAACATATCCAGGGAGGAAACATTCAGTACTTC
many TRBJ2-1 TRBV28 TRBD2 CASTRGGATAYNEQFF TGTGCCAGCACAAGGGGAGGGGCGACCGCCTACAATGAGCAGTTCTTC
many TRBJ2-1 TRBV20-1 . CSASKRDEQFF TGCAGTGCTAGTAAGCGGGATGAGCAGTTCTTC
many TRBJ1-1 TRBV14 . CASSQVWDTSTFF TGTGCCAGCAGCCAAGTTTGGGACACATCAACTTTCTTT
many TRBJ1-5 TRBV20-1 . CSATPQGRGNQPQHF TGCAGTGCTACCCCCCAGGGGCGGGGCAATCAGCCCCAGCATTTT
many TRBJ2-1 TRBV7-9 TRBD1 CASSAGTGSGNEQFF TGTGCCAGCAGCGCAGGGACAGGGTCGGGTAATGAGCAGTTCTTC
many TRBJ1-2 TRBV20-1 . CSASPGYNYGYTF TGCAGTGCTAGTCCGGGGTATAACTATGGCTACACCTTC
. TRBJ2-2 TRBV28 . CASRFRPGPNTGELFF TGTGCCAGCAGATTCCGCCCCGGCCCTAACACCGGGGAGCTGTTTTTT
many TRBJ1-2 TRBV5-6 TRBD1 CASSKLDRLYGYTF TGTGCCAGCAGCAAATTGGACAGGCTCTATGGCTACACCTTC
many TRBJ2-7 TRBV3-1 . CASSPSASYEQYF TGTGCCAGCAGCCCCTCGGCCTCCTACGAGCAGTACTTC
many TRBJ2-7 TRBV12-3/TRBV12-4 . CASSFAVTGTEQYF TGTGCCAGCAGTTTTGCGGTCACAGGAACCGAGCAGTACTTC
many TRBJ2-7 TRBV30 . CAWSSVSEQYF TGTGCCTGGAGTTCGGTAAGCGAGCAGTACTTC
. TRBJ2-5 TRBV5-8 . CASSPSKGETQYF TGTGCCAGCAGCCCCTCCAAAGGAGAGACCCAGTACTTC
. TRBJ2-7 TRBV12-3/TRBV12-4 TRBD2 CASSLSLAGATEQYF TGTGCCAGCAGTTTAAGCCTAGCGGGAGCAACCGAGCAGTACTTC
many TRBJ1-2 TRBV5-1 . CASSLDRGGVDYGYTF TGCGCCAGCAGCTTGGATCGGGGAGGTGTTGACTATGGCTACACCTTC
many TRBJ2-7 TRBV27 . CASSTPGQGKYEQYF TGTGCCAGCAGTACCCCCGGCCAAGGCAAGTACGAGCAGTACTTC
many TRBJ2-1 TRBV3-1 TRBD2 CASSQGAGDEQFF TGTGCCAGCAGCCAAGGCGCGGGGGATGAGCAGTTCTTC
many TRBJ2-1 TRBV3-1 . CASSQTEGNGEQFF TGTGCCAGCAGCCAAACAGAGGGGAACGGTGAGCAGTTCTTC
many TRBJ2-1 TRBV21-1 . CASTPSGRWSYNEQFF TGTGCCAGCACCCCTAGCGGGAGATGGTCCTACAATGAGCAGTTCTTC
many TRBJ2-3 TRBV20-1 TRBD1 CSASGTGPDTQYF TGCAGTGCGTCAGGGACAGGACCAGATACGCAGTATTTT
many TRBJ2-1 TRBV6-1 TRBD2 CASSSLAGDNEQFF TGTGCCAGCAGTAGTCTAGCGGGAGATAATGAGCAGTTCTTC
many TRBJ2-1 TRBV20-1 TRBD1 CSARTGNPFRYNEQFF TGCAGTGCGCGGACAGGGAACCCCTTTAGGTACAATGAGCAGTTCTTC
many TRBJ2-3 TRBV9 . CASSATGLSTDTQYF TGTGCCAGCAGCGCGACGGGACTTAGCACAGATACGCAGTATTTT
many TRBJ1-4 TRBV9 TRBD1 CASSVRQGTGNEKLFF TGTGCCAGCAGCGTCCGGCAAGGGACAGGCAATGAAAAACTGTTTTTT
many TRBJ1-5 TRBV10-3 . CAISESGYSNQPQHF TGTGCCATCAGTGAGTCGGGATATAGCAATCAGCCCCAGCATTTT
many TRBJ1-1 TRBV20-1 . CSAREGPAQAFF TGCAGTGCTAGAGAGGGACCGGCTCAAGCTTTCTTT
many TRBJ2-1 TRBV6-5 TRBD1 CASSGDRVVEQFF TGTGCCAGCAGCGGCGACAGGGTGGTCGAGCAGTTCTTC
many TRBJ2-3 TRBV6-1 TRBD2 CASSDPSGGVWDTQYF TGTGCCAGCAGTGATCCGAGCGGGGGAGTTTGGGATACGCAGTATTTT
many TRBJ2-1 TRBV20-1 TRBD2 CSARDWIAGGPNSYNEQFF TGCAGTGCTAGAGATTGGATAGCGGGAGGCCCAAACTCCTACAATGAGCAGTTCTTC
many TRBJ2-1 TRBV5-6 . CASSLRLTGLSYNEQFF TGTGCCAGCAGCTTACGGTTAACAGGCCTATCCTACAATGAGCAGTTCTTC
few TRBJ1-1 TRBV7-9 TRBD1 CASSLVTGMGAFF TGTGCCAGCAGCTTGGTGACAGGGATGGGAGCTTTCTTT
many TRBJ2-3 TRBV3-1 TRBD2 CASSGRARDTQYF TGTGCCAGTAGCGGGAGGGCCCGGGATACGCAGTATTTT
few TRBJ2-5 TRBV7-6 TRBD2 CASSLSGSGSPSGETQYF TGTGCCAGCAGCTTAAGTGGGAGCGGGAGCCCTTCAGGAGAGACCCAGTACTTC
many TRBJ2-2 TRBV3-1 . CASSQAKPGELFF TGTGCCAGCAGCCAAGCAAAACCCGGGGAGCTGTTTTTT
. TRBJ1-5 TRBV28 . CASSLSEGLGSVNQPQHF TGTGCCAGCAGTTTATCAGAGGGTTTAGGATCGGTGAATCAGCCCCAGCATTTT
. TRBJ2-2 TRBV10-3 . CAISESYGELFF TGTGCCATCAGTGAGTCATACGGGGAGCTGTTTTTT
. TRBJ2-5 TRBV6-6 . CASSYPGGGETQYF TGTGCCAGCAGTTACCCTGGCGGAGGGGAGACCCAGTACTTC
many TRBJ2-1 TRBV20-1 . CSASGDNEQFF TGCAGTGCTAGCGGGGACAATGAGCAGTTCTTC
many TRBJ1-3 TRBV5-1 . CASSFGGDSGNTIYF TGCGCCAGCAGCTTCGGGGGGGACTCTGGAAACACCATATATTTT
many TRBJ1-1 TRBV30 . CAWSVGRQQNTEAFF TGTGCCTGGAGTGTAGGGCGACAGCAGAACACTGAAGCTTTCTTT
many TRBJ2-5 TRBV28 TRBD1 CASRKTGATQETQYF TGTGCCAGCAGAAAAACAGGGGCGACCCAAGAGACCCAGTACTTC
many TRBJ1-1 TRBV20-1 TRBD1 CSAKDRANTEAFF TGCAGTGCTAAAGACAGGGCAAACACTGAAGCTTTCTTT
many TRBJ1-5 TRBV5-5 . CASSLFRVSNQPQHF TGTGCCAGCAGCTTGTTCAGGGTTAGCAATCAGCCCCAGCATTTT
. TRBJ2-7 TRBV19 TRBD2 CASTPAGGPEEQYF TGTGCCAGTACCCCAGCGGGAGGGCCCGAAGAGCAGTACTTC
many TRBJ1-2 TRBV29-1 . CSVLYRDDYGYTF TGCAGCGTATTGTACAGGGATGACTATGGCTACACCTTC
many TRBJ2-7 TRBV5-1 . CASSSYRSYEQYF TGCGCCAGCAGCTCCTACCGCTCCTACGAGCAGTACTTC
many TRBJ2-5 TRBV6-5 TRBD1 CASTQFRTGGGETQYF TGTGCCAGCACCCAGTTCCGGACAGGGGGCGGAGAGACCCAGTACTTC
. TRBJ2-7 TRBV11-2 . CASSLGQVTYEQYF TGTGCCAGCAGCTTAGGCCAGGTCACCTACGAGCAGTACTTC
. TRBJ1-2 TRBV4-2 TRBD1 CASSQDGTGCYGDTF TGTGCCAGCAGCCAAGATGGGACAGGGTGCTATGGCGACACCTTC
many TRBJ2-7 TRBV12-3/TRBV12-4 . CASSLDHGGEQYF TGTGCCAGCAGTTTAGATCACGGTGGCGAGCAGTACTTC